The 13 T cell receptor beta chains below all came from one sample that was sequenced in a study of T-cell reconstitution after alpha-beta-depleted transplantation in children. Preparation of the TCRbeta library used unique molecular identifiers. TCRdb reprocessed the PCR reads with MiXCR, giving one entry per CDR3 protein. The repertoire holds around 700,000 distinct CDR3 sequences, with less than 15% as singletons. The sequencing used PBMCs, collected before TCRalphabeta/CD19-depleted stem cell transplant. Receptors were obtained from a girl under 10 years old with congenital amegakaryocytic thrombocytopenia, due to receive a stem cell transplant.

The chain recombines TRBV28 with TRBJ2-5; weak D call: TRBD1 (5 bases). The CDR3 totals 15 residues. Trimming removed 6 bases from V and 1 base from J, with 15 bases in between. Germline CDR1 is MDHEN and CDR2 is SYDVKM. In DNA form, the CDR3 reads TGTGCCAGCAGCCCCCTGGGCAGGGTCCAAGAGACCCAGTACTTC. Translating it yields CASSPLGRVQETQYF.

The V call is TRBV7-9, the J call TRBJ2-7; perhaps TRBD1 as D (6 bases). This CDR3 region has 14 residues. The V end was cut by 7 bases, the J end by 3 bases, with 16 bases between. Germline assignment: CDR1 SEHNR and CDR2 FQNEAQ (reference sequence). This chain's CDR3 is CASTNRVSVYEQYF. Written as DNA, the CDR3 is TGTGCCAGCACCAACAGGGTGTCAGTCTACGAGCAGTACTTC.

The chain employs TRBV18 and TRBJ2-7; D unclear. The V end lost 2 bases, the J end lost 6 bases, and 11 bases lay between the germline ends. The CDR3 sequence is 13 residues long. Germline CDR1 reads KGHSH; CDR2 reads LQKENI. The CDR3 is CASSPGWVAEQYF. CDR3 sequence (DNA): TGTGCCAGCTCACCAGGGTGGGTCGCCGAGCAGTACTTC.

The chain recombines TRBV7-9 with TRBJ2-7; D possibly corresponds to TRBD1 (6 bases). Germline loops: CDR1 SEHNR, CDR2 FQNEAQ (reference sequence). The CDR3 length is 13 residues. The V end was cut by 5 bases, the J end by 7 bases, with 15 bases between. The CDR3 DNA reads as TGTGCCAGCAGCCGAACAGGGTCGAGGGAGCAGTACTTC. Its translation: CASSRTGSREQYF. Combining the CDR3 with reference TRBV7-9 and TRBJ2-7 gives the whole variable domain DTGVSQNPRHKITKRGQNVTFRCDPISEHNRLYWYRQTLGQGPEFLTYFQNEAQLEKSRLLSDRFSAERPKGSFSTLEIQRTEQGDSAMYLCASSRTGSREQYFGPGTRLTVT.

At least ten counts were recorded for this clonotype. This sequence joins TRBV7-9 and TRBJ2-7; 8 positions agree with TRBD2. The CDR3 is 14 amino acids. The V and J ends lost 6 bases and 1 base, in that order; junction bases with no gene match: 5. Germline V gene sequence: CDR1 SEHNR, CDR2 FQNEAQ (reference sequence). CDR3 sequence (DNA): TGTGCCAGCAGTTCCCCGGGGGGGTCCTACGAGCAGTACTTC. Its translation: CASSSPGGSYEQYF. Together with reference TRBV7-9 and TRBJ2-7, the CDR3 gives the full variable domain: DTGVSQNPRHKITKRGQNVTFRCDPISEHNRLYWYRQTLGQGPEFLTYFQNEAQLEKSRLLSDRFSAERPKGSFSTLEIQRTEQGDSAMYLCASSSPGGSYEQYFGPGTRLTVT.

This clonotype has at least ten counts. The chain couples TRBV5-1 to TRBJ2-1, with D unresolved. The germline V gene has CDR1 SGHRS and CDR2 YFSETQ. The CDR3 has 15 residues. Deletions cut 0 bases from V and 0 bases from J, with 7 bases between. CDR3 bases: TGCGCCAGCAGCTTGGTTGGACCCTCCTACAATGAGCAGTTCTTC. As protein: CASSLVGPSYNEQFF.

There are many counts of this clonotype. Relative to the germline gene, one junction end is altered; a read error may explain this. This chain uses TRBV19 with TRBJ2-1, with D uncertain. The germline V gene has CDR1 LNHDA and CDR2 SQIVND (reference sequence). The CDR3 loop spans 13 amino acids. The CDR3 DNA is TGTGCCAGCAGTATTTCAAGCTACAATGAGCAGTTCTTC. Protein product: CASSISSYNEQFF.

In this sample, this clonotype turned up many times. The V and J genes are TRBV12-3 or TRBV12-4 and TRBJ1-2; D not certain. V lost 8 bases, J lost 6 bases, and 13 bases lay in between. The CDR3 covers 12 residues. The DNA of the CDR3 is TGTGCCAGCCTGCGGGGATTAGATGGCTACACCTTC. Encoded protein: CASLRGLDGYTF.

This clonotype appeared many times. The chain employs TRBV28 and TRBJ1-3, with TRBD1 as a possible D gene (6 bases). There are 12 residues in the CDR3. Deletions cut 4 bases from V and 10 bases from J, with 11 bases between. Per germline, CDR1 MDHEN and CDR2 SYDVKM. CDR3 protein: CASSSQGNTIYF. CDR3 DNA sequence: TGTGCCAGCAGTTCCCAGGGGAATACCATATATTTT.

The V call is TRBV7-9, the J call TRBJ2-7; the D is unclear. V gave up 1 base and J gave up 5 bases, with 9 bases separating them. The CDR3 covers 13 residues. Germline loops: CDR1 SEHNR, CDR2 FQNEAQ (reference sequence). The CDR3 is CASSLVNTDEQYF. CDR3 nucleotide sequence: TGTGCCAGCAGCTTAGTTAACACGGACGAGCAGTACTTC.

This clonotype was detected only a few times. The chain uses TRBV28 and TRBJ2-1; 9 bases match TRBD1. Germline trimming cut 4 bases from V and 12 bases from J; bases unmatched to any gene: 13. Germline lookup yields CDR1 MDHEN and CDR2 SYDVKM. There are 15 residues in the CDR3. CDR3 region: CASSSRDRVFVPQFF. Written as DNA, the CDR3 is TGTGCCAGCAGTTCTCGGGACAGGGTTTTTGTGCCGCAGTTCTTC. Drawing the rest from reference TRBV28 and TRBJ2-1, the complete variable domain is DVKVTQSSRYLVKRTGEKVFLECVQDMDHENMFWYRQDPGLGLRLIYFSYDVKMKEKGDIPEGYSVSREKKERFSLILESASTNQTSMYLCASSSRDRVFVPQFFGPGTRLTVL.

Only a few counts were recorded for this clonotype. The chain carries TRBV5-1 and TRBJ2-2; tentatively, D is TRBD2 (5 bases). CDR1 SGHRS and CDR2 YFSETQ come from the germline V gene. V dropped 2 bases and J dropped 0 bases, with 11 bases sitting between them. CDR3 length equals 16 residues. The DNA for the CDR3 is TGCGCCAGCAGCTTCCGGGATATTGCGAACACCGGGGAGCTGTTTTTT. Translated: CASSFRDIANTGELFF.

CDR3 bases: TGTGCCAGCAGCCACCGGGGGCTCGGTACGCAGTATTTT. This codes for CASSHRGLGTQYF. The chain combines TRBV7-2 with TRBJ2-3; either TRBD1 or TRBD2 may supply D (6 bases each). Germline V gene data show CDR1 as SGHTA and CDR2 as FQGNSA. The length of the CDR3 is 13 residues. With 5 bases removed from V and 8 bases from J, the gap between germline ends came to 14 bases.